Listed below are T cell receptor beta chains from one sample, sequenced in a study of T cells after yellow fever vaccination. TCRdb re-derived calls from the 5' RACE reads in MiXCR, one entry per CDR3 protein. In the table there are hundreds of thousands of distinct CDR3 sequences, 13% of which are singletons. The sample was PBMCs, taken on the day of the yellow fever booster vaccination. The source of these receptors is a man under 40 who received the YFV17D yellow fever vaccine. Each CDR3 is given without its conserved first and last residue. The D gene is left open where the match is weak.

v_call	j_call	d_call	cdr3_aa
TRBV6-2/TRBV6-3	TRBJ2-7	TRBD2	ASKRFGTTSYEQY
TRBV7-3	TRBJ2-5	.	ASSPPPSVGETQY
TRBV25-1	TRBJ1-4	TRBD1	ASSNTGGKNEKLF
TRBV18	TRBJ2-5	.	ASSQTDVGTQY
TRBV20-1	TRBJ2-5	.	SASLVETQY
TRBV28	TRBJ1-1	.	ASVFSGNTEAF
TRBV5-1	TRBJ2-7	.	ASIPRRTYEQY
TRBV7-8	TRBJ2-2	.	ANRGENSSTGELF
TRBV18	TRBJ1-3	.	ASSPNRGDTIY
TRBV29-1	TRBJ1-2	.	SAHSGTYGYT
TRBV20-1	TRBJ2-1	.	SAYVGGPSQGGNEQF
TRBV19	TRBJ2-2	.	ASSMVTGSNTGELF
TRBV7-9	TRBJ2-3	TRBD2	ASSRTSGMTDTQY
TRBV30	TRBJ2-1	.	AWTQGGSSYNEQF
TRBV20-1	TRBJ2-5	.	SATQETQY
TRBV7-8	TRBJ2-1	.	ASKRVNEQF
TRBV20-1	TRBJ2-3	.	SATTGAWSGTDTQY
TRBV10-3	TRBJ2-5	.	AISESGQKQETQY
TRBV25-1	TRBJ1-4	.	ASSAGRKLF
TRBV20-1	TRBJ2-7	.	SATVPGPGYEQY
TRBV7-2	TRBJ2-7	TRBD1	ASSNRQGSYEQY
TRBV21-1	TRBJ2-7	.	ASSKGGQGPYYEQY
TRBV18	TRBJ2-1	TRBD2	ASSPRTSGRPHNEQF
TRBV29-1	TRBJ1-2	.	SVEFNYGYT
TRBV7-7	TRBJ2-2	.	ASSSLPGTENTGELF
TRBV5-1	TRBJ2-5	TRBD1	ASSSGQVKVGETQY
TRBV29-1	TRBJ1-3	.	STGGTGNTIY
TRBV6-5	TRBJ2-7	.	ASSKGIYEQY
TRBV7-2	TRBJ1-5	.	ASSSDAGDQPQH
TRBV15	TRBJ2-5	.	ATSRAERQETQY
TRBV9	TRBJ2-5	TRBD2	ASSVGLAGGETQY